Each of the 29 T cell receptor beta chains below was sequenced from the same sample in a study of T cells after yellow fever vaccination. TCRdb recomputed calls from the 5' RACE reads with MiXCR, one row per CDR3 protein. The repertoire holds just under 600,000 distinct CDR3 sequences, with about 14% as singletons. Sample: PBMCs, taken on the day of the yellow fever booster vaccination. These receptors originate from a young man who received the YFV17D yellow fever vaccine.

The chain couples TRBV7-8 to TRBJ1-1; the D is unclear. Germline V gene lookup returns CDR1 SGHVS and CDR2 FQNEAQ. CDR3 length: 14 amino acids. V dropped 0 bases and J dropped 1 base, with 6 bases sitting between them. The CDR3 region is CASSLARKNTEAFF. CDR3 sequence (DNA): TGTGCCAGCAGCTTAGCGAGGAAGAACACTGAAGCTTTCTTT.

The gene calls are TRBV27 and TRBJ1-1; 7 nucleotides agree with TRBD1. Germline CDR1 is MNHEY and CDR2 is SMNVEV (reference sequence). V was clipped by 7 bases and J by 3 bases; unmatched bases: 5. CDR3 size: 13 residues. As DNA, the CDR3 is TGTGCCAGCAACCGACAGGGATACACTGAAGCTTTCTTT. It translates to CASNRQGYTEAFF.

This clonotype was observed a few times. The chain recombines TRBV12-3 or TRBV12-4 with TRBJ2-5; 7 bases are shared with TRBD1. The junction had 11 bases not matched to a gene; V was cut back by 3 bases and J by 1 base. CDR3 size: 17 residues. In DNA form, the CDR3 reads TGTGCCAGCAGTTTTGATCTACAGGGGTCCACCCAAGAGACCCAGTACTTC. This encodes CASSFDLQGSTQETQYF.

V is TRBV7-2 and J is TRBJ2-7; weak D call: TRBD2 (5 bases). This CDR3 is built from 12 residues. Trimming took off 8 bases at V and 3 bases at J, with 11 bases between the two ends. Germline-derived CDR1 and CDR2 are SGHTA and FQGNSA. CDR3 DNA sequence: TGTGCCAGCGGGAGACGCGGCTACGAGCAGTACTTC. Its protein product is CASGRRGYEQYF.

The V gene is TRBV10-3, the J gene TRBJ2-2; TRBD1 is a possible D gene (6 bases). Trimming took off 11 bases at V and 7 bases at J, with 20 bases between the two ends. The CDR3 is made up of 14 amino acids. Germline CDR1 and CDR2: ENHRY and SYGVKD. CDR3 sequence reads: CAAQQGLGDGELFF. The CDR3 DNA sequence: TGTGCCGCCCAACAGGGTTTAGGTGACGGGGAGCTGTTTTTT.

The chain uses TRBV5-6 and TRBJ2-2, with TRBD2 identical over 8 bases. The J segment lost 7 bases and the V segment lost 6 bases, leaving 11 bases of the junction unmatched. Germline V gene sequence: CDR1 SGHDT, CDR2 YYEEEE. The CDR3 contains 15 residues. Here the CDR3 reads CASNGPGGPIGELFF. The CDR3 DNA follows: TGTGCCAGCAACGGTCCGGGAGGGCCAATCGGGGAGCTGTTTTTT.

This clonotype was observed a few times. In nucleotides, the CDR3 is TGTGCCAGCAGCGTAAGCGGGAGACCGTACGAGCAGTACTTC. This encodes CASSVSGRPYEQYF. This chain uses TRBV9 with TRBJ2-7; 8 bases are a match to TRBD2. The CDR3 is 14 amino acids. Germline CDR1 reads SGDLS; CDR2 reads YYNGEE. V lost 1 base and J lost 4; bases outside the gene matches: 4. The variable domain in full, completed from reference TRBV9 and TRBJ2-7, reads DSGVTQTPKHLITATGQRVTLRCSPRSGDLSVYWYQQSLDQGLQFLIQYYNGEERAKGNILERFSAQQFPDLHSELNLSSLELGDSALYFCASSVSGRPYEQYFGPGTRLTVT.

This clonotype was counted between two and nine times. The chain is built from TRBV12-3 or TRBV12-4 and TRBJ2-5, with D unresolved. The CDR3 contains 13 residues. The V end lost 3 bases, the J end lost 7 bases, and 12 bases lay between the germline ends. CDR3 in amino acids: CASSLATHRTQYF. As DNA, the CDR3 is TGTGCCAGCAGTTTGGCCACCCACCGGACCCAGTACTTC.

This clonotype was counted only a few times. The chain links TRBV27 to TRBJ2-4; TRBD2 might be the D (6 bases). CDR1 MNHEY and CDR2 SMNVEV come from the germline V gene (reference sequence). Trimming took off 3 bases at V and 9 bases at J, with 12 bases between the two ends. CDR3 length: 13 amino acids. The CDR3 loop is CASSLSGTVIQYF. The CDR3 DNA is TGTGCCAGCAGTTTGTCCGGGACTGTCATTCAGTACTTC.

Here the CDR3 DNA reads TGTGCCAGCAGTGAGTTGAGGACTGAAGCTTTCTTT. Protein product: CASSELRTEAFF. The chain couples TRBV6-1 to TRBJ1-1; D is unclear. This CDR3 comprises 12 residues. V was cut by 3 bases and J by 5 bases, with 7 bases left in between. The germline V gene encodes CDR1 MNHNS and CDR2 SASEGT.

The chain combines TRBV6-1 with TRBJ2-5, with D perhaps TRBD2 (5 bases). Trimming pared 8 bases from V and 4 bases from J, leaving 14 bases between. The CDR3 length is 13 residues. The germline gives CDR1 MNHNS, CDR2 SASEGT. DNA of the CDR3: TGTGCCAGCCCGGGGTCGGATCGAGAGACCCAGTACTTC. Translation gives CASPGSDRETQYF.

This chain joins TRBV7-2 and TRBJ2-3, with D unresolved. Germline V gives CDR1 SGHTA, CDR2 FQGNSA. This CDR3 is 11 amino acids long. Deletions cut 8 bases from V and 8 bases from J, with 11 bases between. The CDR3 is CASVSMGTQYF. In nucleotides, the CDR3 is TGTGCCAGCGTCAGCATGGGTACGCAGTATTTT.

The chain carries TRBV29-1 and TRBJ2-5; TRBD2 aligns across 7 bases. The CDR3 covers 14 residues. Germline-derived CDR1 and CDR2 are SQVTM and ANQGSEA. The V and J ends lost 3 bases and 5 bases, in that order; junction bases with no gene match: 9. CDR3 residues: CSVDVAGVRETQYF. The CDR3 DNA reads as TGCAGCGTTGATGTGGCGGGAGTACGCGAGACCCAGTACTTC.

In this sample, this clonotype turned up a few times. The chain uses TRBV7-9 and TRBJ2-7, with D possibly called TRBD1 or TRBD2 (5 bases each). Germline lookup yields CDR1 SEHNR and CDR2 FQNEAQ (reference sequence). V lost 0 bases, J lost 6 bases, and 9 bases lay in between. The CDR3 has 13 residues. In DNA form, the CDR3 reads TGTGCCAGCAGCTTAGCAGGGGACGGCGAGCAGTACTTC. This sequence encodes CASSLAGDGEQYF. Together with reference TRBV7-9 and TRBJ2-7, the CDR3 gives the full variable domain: DTGVSQNPRHKITKRGQNVTFRCDPISEHNRLYWYRQTLGQGPEFLTYFQNEAQLEKSRLLSDRFSAERPKGSFSTLEIQRTEQGDSAMYLCASSLAGDGEQYFGPGTRLTVT.

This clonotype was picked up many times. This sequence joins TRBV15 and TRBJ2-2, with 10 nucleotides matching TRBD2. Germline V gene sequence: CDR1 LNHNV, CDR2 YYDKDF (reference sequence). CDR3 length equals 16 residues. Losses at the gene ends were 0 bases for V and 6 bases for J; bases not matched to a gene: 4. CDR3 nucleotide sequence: TGTGCCACCAGCAGAGATTACCTAGCGGGAGCCGGGGAGCTGTTTTTT. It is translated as CATSRDYLAGAGELFF.

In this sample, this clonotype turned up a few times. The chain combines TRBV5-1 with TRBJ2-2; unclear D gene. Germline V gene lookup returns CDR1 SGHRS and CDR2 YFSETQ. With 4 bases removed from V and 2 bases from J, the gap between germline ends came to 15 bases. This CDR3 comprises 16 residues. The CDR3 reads CASSGRLSLNTGELFF. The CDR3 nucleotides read TGCGCCAGCAGCGGCCGGCTTTCTCTAAACACCGGGGAGCTGTTTTTT.

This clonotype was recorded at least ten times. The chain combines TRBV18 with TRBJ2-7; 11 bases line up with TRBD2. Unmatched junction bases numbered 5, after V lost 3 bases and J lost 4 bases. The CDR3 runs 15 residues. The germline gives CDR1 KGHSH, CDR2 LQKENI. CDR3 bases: TGTGCCAGCTCACCTCTAGCGGGAGGTTTGTACGAGCAGTACTTC. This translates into CASSPLAGGLYEQYF. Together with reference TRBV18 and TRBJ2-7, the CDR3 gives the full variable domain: NAGVMQNPRHLVRRRGQEARLRCSPMKGHSHVYWYRQLPEEGLKFMVYLQKENIIDESGMPKERFSAEFPKEGPSILRIQQVVRGDSAAYFCASSPLAGGLYEQYFGPGTRLTVT.

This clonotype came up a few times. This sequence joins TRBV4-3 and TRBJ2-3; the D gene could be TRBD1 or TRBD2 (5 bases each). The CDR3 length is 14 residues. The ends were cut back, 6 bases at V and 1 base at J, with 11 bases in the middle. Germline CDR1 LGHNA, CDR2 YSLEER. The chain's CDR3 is CASSQQEGTDTQYF. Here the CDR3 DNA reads TGCGCCAGCAGTCAACAGGAGGGCACAGATACGCAGTATTTT.

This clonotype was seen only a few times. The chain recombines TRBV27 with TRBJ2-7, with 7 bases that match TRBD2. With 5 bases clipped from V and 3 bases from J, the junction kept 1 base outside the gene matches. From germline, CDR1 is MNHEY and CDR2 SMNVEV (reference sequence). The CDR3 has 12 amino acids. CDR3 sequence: CASSSGNYEQYF. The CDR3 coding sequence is TGTGCCAGCAGTAGCGGGAACTACGAGCAGTACTTC.

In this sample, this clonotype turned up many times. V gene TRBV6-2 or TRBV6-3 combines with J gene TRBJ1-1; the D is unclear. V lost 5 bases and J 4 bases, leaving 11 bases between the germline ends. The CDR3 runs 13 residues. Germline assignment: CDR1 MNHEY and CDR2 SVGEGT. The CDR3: CASSDGRSTEAFF. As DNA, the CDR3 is TGTGCCAGCAGTGACGGGAGGTCCACTGAAGCTTTCTTT.

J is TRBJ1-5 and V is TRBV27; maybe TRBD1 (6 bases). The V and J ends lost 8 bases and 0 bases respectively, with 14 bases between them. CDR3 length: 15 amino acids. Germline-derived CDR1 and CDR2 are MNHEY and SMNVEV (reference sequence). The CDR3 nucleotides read TGTGCCAGCGGGGGGCGCGAAGATAGCAATCAGCCCCAGCATTTT. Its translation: CASGGREDSNQPQHF.

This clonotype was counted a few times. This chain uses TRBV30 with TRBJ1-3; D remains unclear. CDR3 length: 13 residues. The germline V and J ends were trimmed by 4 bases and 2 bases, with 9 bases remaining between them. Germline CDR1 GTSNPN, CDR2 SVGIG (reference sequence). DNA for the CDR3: TGTGCCTGGACGACGGGAACTGGAAACACCATATATTTT. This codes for CAWTTGTGNTIYF.

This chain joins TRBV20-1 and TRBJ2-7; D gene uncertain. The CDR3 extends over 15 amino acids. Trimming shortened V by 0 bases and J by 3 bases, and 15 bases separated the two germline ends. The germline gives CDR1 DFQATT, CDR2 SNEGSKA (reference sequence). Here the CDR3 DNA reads TGCAGTGCTAGAGATACGGCAGAAAGAGGCTACGAGCAGTACTTC. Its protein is CSARDTAERGYEQYF.

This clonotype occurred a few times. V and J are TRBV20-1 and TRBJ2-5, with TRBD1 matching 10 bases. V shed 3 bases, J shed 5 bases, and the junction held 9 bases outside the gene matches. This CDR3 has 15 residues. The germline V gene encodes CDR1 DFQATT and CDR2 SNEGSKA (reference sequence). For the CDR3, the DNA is TGCAGTGCTAGGCCCAAGGGACAGGGGTTGGAGACCCAGTACTTC. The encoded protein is CSARPKGQGLETQYF.

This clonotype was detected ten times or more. Written as DNA, the CDR3 is TGCGCCAGCAGCCAAGGCCGAAATCAGCCCCAGCATTTT. Protein: CASSQGRNQPQHF. The V call is TRBV4-3, the J call TRBJ1-5; no clear D gene. Trimming removed 1 base from V and 4 bases from J, with 5 bases in between. The CDR3 extends over 13 amino acids. Germline V gene lookup returns CDR1 LGHNA and CDR2 YSLEER.

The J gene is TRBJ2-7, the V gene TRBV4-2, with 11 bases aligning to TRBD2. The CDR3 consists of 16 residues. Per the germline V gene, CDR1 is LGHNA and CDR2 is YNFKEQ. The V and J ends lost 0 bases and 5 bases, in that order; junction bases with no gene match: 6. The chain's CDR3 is CASSQEPVLAGDEQYF. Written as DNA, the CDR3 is TGTGCCAGCAGCCAAGAACCCGTACTAGCGGGAGACGAGCAGTACTTC.

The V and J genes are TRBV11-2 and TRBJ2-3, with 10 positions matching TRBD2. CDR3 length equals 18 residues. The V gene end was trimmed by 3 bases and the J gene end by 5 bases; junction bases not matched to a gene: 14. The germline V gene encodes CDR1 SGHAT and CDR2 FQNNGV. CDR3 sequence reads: CASSFTAGGLAIIDTQYF. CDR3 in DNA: TGTGCCAGCAGCTTCACAGCGGGAGGGCTGGCGATTATAGATACGCAGTATTTT.

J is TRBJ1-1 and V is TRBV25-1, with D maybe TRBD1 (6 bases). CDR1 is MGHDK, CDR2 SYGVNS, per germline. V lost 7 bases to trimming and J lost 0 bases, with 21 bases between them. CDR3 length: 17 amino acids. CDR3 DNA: TGTGCCAGCATGAACGGGGGGGCAGGTAGAATGAACACTGAAGCTTTCTTT. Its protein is CASMNGGAGRMNTEAFF.

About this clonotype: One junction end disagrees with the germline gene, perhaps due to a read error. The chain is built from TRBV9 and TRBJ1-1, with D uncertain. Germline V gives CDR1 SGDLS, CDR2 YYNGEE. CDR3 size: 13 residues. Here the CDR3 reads CAGSVGGNTEAFF. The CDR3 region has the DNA TGTGCCGGCAGCGTAGGAGGGAACACTGAAGCTTTCTTT.